A single sample is the source of the 13 T cell receptor beta chains below, sequenced in a study of blood T cell repertoires in COVID-19. Profiling relied on immunoSEQ multiplex PCR, and the TCRdb table lists in-frame clones only, not all of them. The top ten hold 5% to 5.5% of the sample, which has roughly 72,000 clones, roughly 78% seen once. Specimen: peripheral blood. The receptors here all came from an elderly woman with active or convalescent COVID-19.

CDR3 sequence: CASRRQGSSANEKLFF. The CDR3 DNA follows: TGTGCCAGCAGGCGACAGGGGAGTTCAGCTAATGAAAAACTGTTTTTT. The chain couples TRBV7-9 to TRBJ1-4; 8 bases match TRBD1. The germline V gene encodes CDR1 SEHNR and CDR2 FQNEAQ (reference sequence). CDR3 length equals 16 residues. V lost 6 bases, J lost 3 bases, and 9 bases stayed unmatched.

This clone was detected only a few times. Additional DNA sequences in this sample encode the identical CDR3. The chain recombines TRBV5-1 with TRBJ1-5, with D possibly matching TRBD1 (5 bases). Germline lookup yields CDR1 SGHRS and CDR2 YFSETQ. The CDR3 loop spans 14 amino acids. Trimming removed 5 bases at V and 3 bases at J, with 12 bases between. CDR3 amino acids: CASRLDSSNQPQHF. The CDR3 nucleotides are TGCGCCAGCAGGCTTGACAGCTCCAATCAGCCCCAGCATTTT.

The J gene is TRBJ1-1, the V gene TRBV5-1, with D possibly matching TRBD1 (6 bases). The germline V gene has CDR1 SGHRS and CDR2 YFSETQ. Trimming left V 7 bases short and J 1 base short, with 17 bases between. This CDR3 region has 15 residues. The CDR3 reads CASLGGAGRNTEAFF. CDR3 nucleotides: TGCGCCAGCCTCGGGGGGGCAGGGCGGAACACTGAAGCTTTCTTT.

V is TRBV29-1 and J is TRBJ1-1, with TRBD1 matching over 9 bases. The CDR3 is made up of 15 amino acids. Germline CDR1 is SQVTM and CDR2 is ANQGSEA. The junction had 10 bases not matched to a gene; V was cut back by 6 bases and J by 2 bases. CDR3: CSVTGQGTSNTEAFF. For the CDR3, the DNA is TGCAGCGTCACCGGACAGGGGACATCTAACACTGAAGCTTTCTTT.

J is TRBJ1-1 and V is TRBV18, with TRBD1 as a possible D gene (5 bases). The CDR3 length is 13 residues. V was clipped by 4 bases and J by 5 bases, with 11 bases between them. Germline V gives CDR1 KGHSH, CDR2 LQKENI. The CDR3 loop is CASSQRDSTEAFF. In nucleotides, the CDR3 is TGTGCCAGCTCACAACGAGACAGTACTGAAGCTTTCTTT. Supplemented by reference TRBV18 and TRBJ1-1, the full variable domain reads NAGVMQNPRHLVRRRGQEARLRCSPMKGHSHVYWYRQLPEEGLKFMVYLQKENIIDESGMPKERFSAEFPKEGPSILRIQQVVRGDSAAYFCASSQRDSTEAFFGQGTRLTVV.

The chain is built from TRBV6-2 or TRBV6-3 and TRBJ2-1, with D uncertain. Germline V gene lookup returns CDR1 MNHEY and CDR2 SVGEGT. This CDR3 comprises 18 residues. V lost 6 bases and J 0 bases, leaving 21 bases between the germline ends. The DNA for the CDR3 is TGTGCCAGCAGGTACAGACGTGACATCTCAAGCTCCTACAATGAGCAGTTCTTC. Residues: CASRYRRDISSSYNEQFF.

The chain uses TRBV19 and TRBJ2-3; TRBD1 is a possible D gene (5 bases). V gave up 4 bases and J gave up 1 base, with 12 bases separating them. Germline values: CDR1 LNHDA, CDR2 SQIVND (reference sequence). The CDR3 covers 15 residues. The CDR3 spells CASSTAWGGTDTQYF. In DNA, the CDR3 is TGTGCCAGTAGTACGGCCTGGGGCGGCACAGATACGCAGTATTTT.

The genes are TRBV6-2 or TRBV6-3 and TRBJ2-5; D gene ambiguous. The CDR3 runs to 14 residues. V was shortened by 0 bases and J by 4 bases, with 9 bases between the two germline ends. Germline V gene sequence: CDR1 MNHEY, CDR2 SVGEGT. CDR3 nucleotide sequence: TGTGCCAGCAGTTACTCGGCCGCCGTAGAGACCCAGTACTTC. Amino acid sequence: CASSYSAAVETQYF.

The CDR3, as DNA: TGTGCCATCAGTGGAGGAGTGGATGAGCAGTTCTTC. This translates into CAISGGVDEQFF. V gene TRBV10-3 combines with J gene TRBJ2-1; D unresolved. Germline V gene sequence: CDR1 ENHRY, CDR2 SYGVKD. The CDR3 is 12 residues long. The ends were cut back, 4 bases at V and 8 bases at J, with 9 bases in the middle.

The V call is TRBV6-4, the J call TRBJ1-2, with 8 bases identical to TRBD1. The germline V gene encodes CDR1 MRHNA and CDR2 SNTAGT. After removal of 6 bases from V and 4 bases from J, the junction contained 7 bases not matched to a gene. The CDR3 runs to 14 residues. In nucleotides, the CDR3 is TGTGCCAGCAGAGCTTCGGGACAGGCCTATGGCTACACCTTC. It encodes CASRASGQAYGYTF.

The chain carries TRBV2 and TRBJ1-3; D is ambiguous. Trimming cost V 6 bases and J 8 bases, with 17 bases left between them. The CDR3 extends over 14 amino acids. Looked up from germline, CDR1 is SNHLY and CDR2 is FYNNEI. The CDR3, as DNA: TGTGCCAGCAGGGCCCCGGGTGGATCGGACACCATATATTTT. Translated, it gives CASRAPGGSDTIYF.

This chain links TRBV18 with TRBJ1-2; D perhaps matches TRBD1 (6 bases). With 6 bases removed from V and 5 bases from J, the gap between germline ends came to 16 bases. The CDR3 runs 14 residues. CDR1 KGHSH and CDR2 LQKENI come from the germline V gene. Here the CDR3 DNA reads TGTGCCAGCTCCATAGGGACACTCGAATATGGCTACACCTTC. Translated, it gives CASSIGTLEYGYTF.

This sequence joins TRBV6-6 and TRBJ2-1; TRBD1 matches at 12 bases. This CDR3 spans 16 amino acids. Per germline, CDR1 MNHNY and CDR2 SVGAGI (reference sequence). Trimming took 6 bases from V and 13 from J; bases not matched to a gene: 16. The CDR3 here is CASRPGDRGQTSIQFF. The CDR3 nucleotides read TGTGCCAGCAGACCCGGGGACAGGGGGCAGACTTCTATTCAGTTCTTC.